Included here is one TCR beta chain sequence, with context. The antigen remains unidentified. TCRdb re-derived calls from the reads in MiXCR, one entry per CDR3 protein. This sample has roughly 62,000 distinct CDR3 sequences, with roughly two thirds found just once. Germline values: CDR1 SGHTA, CDR2 FQGNSA. The CDR3 is 15 residues long. V lost 1 base, J lost 7 bases, and 14 bases lay in between. The record originates from a study of type 1 regulatory T cells. Study information: An in vitro protocol generated T-allo10, a Tr1-enriched, alloantigen-specific CD4 T cell product.

Study findings and constraints: Type 1 regulatory T cells had a more restricted TCR repertoire than non-type 1 regulatory T cells.

This chain joins TRBV7-2 and TRBJ2-1; no clear D. Sequencing was done on a sample of cultured non-Tr1 T cells, either the whole culture or a sorted T cell fraction (not recorded which). This sequence originates from a human donor in good health. CDR3: CASSLVLGGRNEQFF. In DNA form, the CDR3 reads TGTGCCAGCAGCTTAGTCCTAGGCGGTAGGAATGAGCAGTTCTTC.